Listed below are T cell receptor beta chains from one sample, sequenced in a study of monozygotic twins with inflammatory bowel disease. Each CDR3 protein gets one entry in TCRdb, which reprocessed the 5' RACE reads and gives no DNA. The sample table includes more than 85,000 distinct CDR3 sequences. Material for sequencing was blood. The receptors come from a human donor with ulcerative colitis or Crohn's disease, or a healthy co-twin of an affected twin (not recorded which). The CDR3 runs from the conserved cysteine through the conserved F or W.

CDR3aa	v_gene	j_gene
CASSLDQSYGYTF	TRBV7-8	TRBJ1-2
CASSQDFRRLSPYEQYF	TRBV4-1	TRBJ2-7
CASSFLGAGGFGEQYF	TRBV28	TRBJ2-7
CSVRVQQYEQYF	TRBV29-1	TRBJ2-7
CASRDTGLGETQYF	TRBV6-1	TRBJ2-5
CASSLAGFGNQPQHF	TRBV11-2	TRBJ1-5
CAISQAGVETYEQYF	TRBV10-3	TRBJ2-7
CASSPGLAGIYEQYF	TRBV27	TRBJ2-7
CASSYGGLAGEPDTQYF	TRBV6-5	TRBJ2-3
CASSPTPADLTYEQHF	TRBV7-9	TRBJ2-7
CASSLIRESPLHF	TRBV7-3	TRBJ1-6
CASSIPSGRNEQFF	TRBV9	TRBJ2-1
CASSFGGGALYEQYF	TRBV27	TRBJ2-7
CASSLSGLAGLTDTQYF	TRBV5-6	TRBJ2-3
CASSFFGTSGHLFF	TRBV12-3/TRBV12-4	TRBJ2-1
CSARDWGSASYEQYF	TRBV20-1	TRBJ2-7
CASSQAGTEANQPQHF	TRBV27	TRBJ1-5
CASRSSGAGGETQYF	TRBV27	TRBJ2-5
CSARDLGREGLTQYF	TRBV20-1	TRBJ2-3
CASSNAGTSGGLQETQYF	TRBV11-2	TRBJ2-5
CASSVQALSYEQYF	TRBV28	TRBJ2-7
CASSESGRGQTQYF	TRBV25-1	TRBJ2-5
CASSSTGVSQFF	TRBV27	TRBJ2-1
CASAGLAGKDGELFF	TRBV5-1	TRBJ2-2
CASRGGPGQGSNQPQHF	TRBV6-1	TRBJ1-5
CASSIGGTPYDEQFF	TRBV9	TRBJ2-1
CASKFSRGDGYTF	TRBV12-3/TRBV12-4	TRBJ1-2
CASSLLSSNEQFF	TRBV7-9	TRBJ2-1
CASSRTANRDEQFF	TRBV12-3/TRBV12-4	TRBJ2-1
CASSAWDRGSYEQYF	TRBV9	TRBJ2-7
CASSFRGGQGYEQYF	TRBV28	TRBJ2-7
CASWASGSYEQYF	TRBV6-1	TRBJ2-7
CATTQGAQPQHF	TRBV7-2	TRBJ1-5
CSASRLGGENTEAFF	TRBV20-1	TRBJ1-1
CASSEQGRIQETQYF	TRBV9	TRBJ2-5
CASSSQGYSFYEQYF	TRBV5-4	TRBJ2-7
CASSLFFLGQGAETQYF	TRBV5-1	TRBJ2-5
CASSQDNTLEFNSPLHF	TRBV4-2	TRBJ1-6
CASSYGPNEKLFF	TRBV5-1	TRBJ1-4
CSGGEGRNIQYF	TRBV29-1	TRBJ2-4
CASRRGSGLAGADNEQFF	TRBV12-3/TRBV12-4	TRBJ2-1
CASSPGAMEETQYF	TRBV7-2	TRBJ2-5
CASSQGEGGLGYTF	TRBV4-1	TRBJ1-2
CASSRGSRRNSYEQYF	TRBV12-3/TRBV12-4	TRBJ2-7
CGYRDKRGYEQYF	TRBV20-1	TRBJ2-7
CSVTDRVNQPQHF	TRBV29-1	TRBJ1-5